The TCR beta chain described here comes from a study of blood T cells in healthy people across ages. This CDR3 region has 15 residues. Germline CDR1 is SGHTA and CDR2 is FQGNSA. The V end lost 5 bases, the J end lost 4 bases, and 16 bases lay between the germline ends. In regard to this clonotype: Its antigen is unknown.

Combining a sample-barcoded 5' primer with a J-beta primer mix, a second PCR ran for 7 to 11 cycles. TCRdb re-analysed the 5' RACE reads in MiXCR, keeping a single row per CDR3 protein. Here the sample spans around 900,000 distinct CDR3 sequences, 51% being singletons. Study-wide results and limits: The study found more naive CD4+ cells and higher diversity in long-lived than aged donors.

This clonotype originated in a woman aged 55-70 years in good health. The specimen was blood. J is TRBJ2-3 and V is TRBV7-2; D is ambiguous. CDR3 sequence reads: CASSRSSSLADTQYF. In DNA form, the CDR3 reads TGTGCCAGCAGCCGGAGCAGCTCCCTAGCAGATACGCAGTATTTT.